The next 15 T cell receptor beta chains were all read from a single sample in a study of T cell responses to AZD1222 COVID-19 vaccine. Assay: immunoSEQ multiplex PCR; the TCRdb copy retains only in-frame clones and omits some. Of 120,000 or so clones in the sample, 92% were seen once. This material consisted of peripheral blood, taken on day 0 of AZD1222 vaccination. The source is an adult in good health.

V usage is TRBV30 and J usage is TRBJ2-7; D is unresolved. The CDR3 spans 13 residues. CDR1 and CDR2 from the germline V gene are GTSNPN and SVGIG (reference sequence). Trimming took 2 bases from V and 2 from J, leaving 10 bases between them. The CDR3 loop is CAWSRKVAYEQYF. The CDR3, as DNA: TGTGCCTGGAGTAGGAAAGTAGCCTACGAGCAGTACTTC.

The genes are TRBV27 and TRBJ2-3; the D is unclear. Trimming took off 2 bases at V and 4 bases at J, with 16 bases between the two ends. The CDR3 extends over 16 amino acids. Germline V lookup: CDR1 MNHEY, CDR2 SMNVEV (reference sequence). Written as DNA, the CDR3 is TGTGCCAGCAGTTTAGAGCCTAACACCCCCCCAGATACGCAGTATTTT. It is translated as CASSLEPNTPPDTQYF.

The rearrangement links TRBV4-1 to TRBJ2-1; D uncertain. Germline assignment: CDR1 MGHRA and CDR2 YSYEKL. V was shortened by 4 bases and J by 4 bases, with 5 bases between the two germline ends. This CDR3 spans 12 amino acids. CDR3 nucleotide sequence: TGCGCCAGCAGCCTAGATTACAATGAGCAGTTCTTC. Translation gives CASSLDYNEQFF.

This chain connects TRBV7-2 to TRBJ2-2, with D tentatively TRBD1 (5 bases). Germline CDR1 is SGHTA and CDR2 is FQGNSA. V lost 4 bases to trimming and J lost 6 bases, with 21 bases between them. The CDR3 sequence is 17 residues long. The CDR3 DNA is TGTGCCAGCAGCTCAGGATCAGGGTTGGTTCGGGCCGGGGAGCTGTTTTTT. Translation gives CASSSGSGLVRAGELFF. The full variable domain, rest sourced from reference TRBV7-2 and TRBJ2-2, is GAGVSQSPSNKVTEKGKDVELRCDPISGHTALYWYRQSLGQGLEFLIYFQGNSAPDKSGLPSDRFSAERTGGSVSTLTIQRTQQEDSAVYLCASSSGSGLVRAGELFFGEGSRLTVL.

In this sample, this clone turned up once. This chain links TRBV27 with TRBJ2-5; 9 bases are a match to TRBD2. V lost 0 bases, J lost 4 bases, and 6 bases stayed unmatched. Germline assignment: CDR1 MNHEY and CDR2 SMNVEV (reference sequence). This CDR3 is built from 16 residues. CDR3 bases: TGTGCCAGCAGTTTATCGAAGGGACTAGCAGGAGAGACCCAGTACTTC. It translates to CASSLSKGLAGETQYF.

The chain uses TRBV12-3 or TRBV12-4 and TRBJ2-7; no reliable D call. The CDR3 is 12 amino acids. Trimming stripped 8 bases from V and 3 bases from J, with 11 bases between. CDR3 sequence: CASGWDNYEQYF. The CDR3 DNA follows: TGTGCCAGCGGATGGGATAACTACGAGCAGTACTTC.

The rearrangement joins TRBV29-1 to TRBJ2-3; 8 bases map to TRBD1. Germline CDR1 is SQVTM and CDR2 is ANQGSEA. The trim removed 4 bases at V and 2 bases at J, leaving 17 bases unmatched. The CDR3 is 18 residues long. The CDR3 DNA is TGCAGCGTTGGAACCCCGGACAGGGCCTGGGGGTACACAGATACGCAGTATTTT. Protein product: CSVGTPDRAWGYTDTQYF.

This rearrangement joins TRBV11-2 to TRBJ2-7; no reliable D call. Trimming removed 4 bases from V and 0 bases from J, with 10 bases in between. The V gene's germline CDR1 is SGHAT and CDR2 FQNNGV. CDR3 length equals 14 residues. The CDR3 here is CASSSGQSSYEQYF. The CDR3 nucleotides are TGTGCCAGCAGCTCTGGGCAGAGCTCCTACGAGCAGTACTTC.

The rearrangement uses TRBV11-2 and TRBJ2-7; 9 bases line up with TRBD1. The CDR3 consists of 13 residues. Germline V gene sequence: CDR1 SGHAT, CDR2 FQNNGV. Trimming cost V 7 bases and J 3 bases; bases outside gene matches: 4. CDR3 sequence: CASTGDRDYEQYF. DNA of the CDR3: TGTGCCAGCACGGGGGACAGGGACTACGAGCAGTACTTC.

DNA for the CDR3: TGTGCCAGTAGTATCCGAGGACTAGCAGACACAGATACGCAGTATTTT. This translates into CASSIRGLADTDTQYF. The rearrangement joins TRBV19 to TRBJ2-3, with 8 bases matching TRBD2. The J segment lost 2 bases and the V segment lost 3 bases, leaving 7 bases of the junction unmatched. Germline V lookup: CDR1 LNHDA, CDR2 SQIVND (reference sequence). This CDR3 spans 16 amino acids.

The chain uses TRBV7-9 and TRBJ2-7, with a weak D call TRBD2 (6 bases). The CDR3 has 14 residues. The V gene's germline CDR1 is SEHNR and CDR2 FQNEAQ (reference sequence). Deletions cut 4 bases from V and 4 bases from J, with 14 bases between. The CDR3 DNA follows: TGTGCCAGCAGCTACTGGACTACTCCTTACGAGCAGTACTTC. Its translation is CASSYWTTPYEQYF. Based on the CDR3 plus reference TRBV7-9 and TRBJ2-7, the full variable domain is DTGVSQNPRHKITKRGQNVTFRCDPISEHNRLYWYRQTLGQGPEFLTYFQNEAQLEKSRLLSDRFSAERPKGSFSTLEIQRTEQGDSAMYLCASSYWTTPYEQYFGPGTRLTVT.

The genes are TRBV6-5 and TRBJ1-6; D gene ambiguous. V was clipped by 2 bases and J by 11 bases, with 16 bases between them. This CDR3 comprises 15 residues. The germline V gene encodes CDR1 MNHEY and CDR2 SVGAGI. CDR3 region: CASSYGVEGRPPLHF. DNA for the CDR3: TGTGCCAGCAGTTACGGGGTTGAGGGAAGGCCACCCCTCCACTTT.

The chain couples TRBV18 to TRBJ2-7; no firm D call. The CDR3 runs to 14 residues. V lost 0 bases to trimming and J lost 2 bases, with 8 bases between them. Per the germline V gene, CDR1 is KGHSH and CDR2 is LQKENI. The CDR3, as DNA: TGTGCCAGCTCACCACCGGCTACCACCTACGAGCAGTACTTC. Amino acid sequence: CASSPPATTYEQYF.

The chain recombines TRBV4-1 with TRBJ2-5; perhaps TRBD2 as D (6 bases). The CDR3 spans 15 residues. Trimming took off 1 base at V and 5 bases at J, with 14 bases between the two ends. Germline CDR1 reads MGHRA; CDR2 reads YSYEKL. CDR3 residues: CASSQGSSGEETQYF. The CDR3 bases are TGCGCCAGCAGCCAAGGAAGTTCGGGGGAGGAGACCCAGTACTTC.

This chain uses TRBV4-1 with TRBJ1-4; 9 nucleotides line up with TRBD1. With 1 base clipped from V and 4 bases from J, the junction kept 13 bases outside the gene matches. From germline, CDR1 is MGHRA and CDR2 YSYEKL. The CDR3 consists of 19 residues. Written as DNA, the CDR3 is TGCGCCAGCAGCCAAGTCCCCCGGGGACAGGGTCGGGATAATGAAAAACTGTTTTTT. It translates to CASSQVPRGQGRDNEKLFF.